This TCR beta chain appears in the sequencing data of a study of blood T cells in healthy people across ages. This clonotype has a handful of counts. A second PCR of roughly 7 to 11 cycles used a sample-barcoded 5' primer and a J-beta primer mix. TCRdb itself ran the 5' RACE reads through MiXCR, one entry per CDR3 protein. This table has approximately 730,000 distinct CDR3 sequences, about 55% appearing once. Germline lookup yields CDR1 KGHDR and CDR2 SFDVKD. This CDR3 contains 15 residues. V was trimmed by 3 bases and J by 2 bases, leaving 10 bases between them. Sequencing was performed on blood. The TCR originated in a man older than 75 in good health. The genes are TRBV24-1 and TRBJ2-1, with D unresolved. The CDR3 region has the DNA TGTGCCACCAGTGATGTGGGGTCCCCCTACAATGAGCAGTTCTTC. Translated, it gives CATSDVGSPYNEQFF.